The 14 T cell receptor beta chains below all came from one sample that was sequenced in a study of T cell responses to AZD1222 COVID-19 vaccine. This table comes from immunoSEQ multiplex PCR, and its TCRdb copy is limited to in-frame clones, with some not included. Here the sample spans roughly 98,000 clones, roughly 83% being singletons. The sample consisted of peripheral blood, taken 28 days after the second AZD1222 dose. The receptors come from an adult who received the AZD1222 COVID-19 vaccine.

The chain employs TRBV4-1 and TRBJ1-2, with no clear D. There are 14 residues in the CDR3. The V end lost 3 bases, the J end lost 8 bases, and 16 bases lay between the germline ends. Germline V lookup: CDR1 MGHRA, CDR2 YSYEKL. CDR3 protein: CASSHPLEPRGYTF. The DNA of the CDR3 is TGCGCCAGCAGCCATCCCCTAGAGCCCAGGGGCTACACCTTC.

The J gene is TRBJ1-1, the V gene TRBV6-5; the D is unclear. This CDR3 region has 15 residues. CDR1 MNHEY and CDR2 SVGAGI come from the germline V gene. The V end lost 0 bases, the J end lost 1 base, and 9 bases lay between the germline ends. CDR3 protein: CASSYSAVKNTEAFF. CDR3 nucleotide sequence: TGTGCCAGCAGTTACTCGGCGGTGAAGAACACTGAAGCTTTCTTT.

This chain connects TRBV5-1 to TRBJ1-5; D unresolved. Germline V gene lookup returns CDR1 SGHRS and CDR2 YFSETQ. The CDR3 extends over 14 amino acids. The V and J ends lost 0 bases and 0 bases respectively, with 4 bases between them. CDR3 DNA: TGCGCCAGCAGCTTGGACAGTAGCAATCAGCCCCAGCATTTT. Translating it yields CASSLDSSNQPQHF.

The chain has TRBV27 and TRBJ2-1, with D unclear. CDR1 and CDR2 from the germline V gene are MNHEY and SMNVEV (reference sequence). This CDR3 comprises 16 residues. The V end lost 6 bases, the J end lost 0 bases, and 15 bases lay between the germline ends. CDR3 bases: TGTGCCAGCAGCCCTGAATCTACAAGCTCCTACAATGAGCAGTTCTTC. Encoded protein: CASSPESTSSYNEQFF.

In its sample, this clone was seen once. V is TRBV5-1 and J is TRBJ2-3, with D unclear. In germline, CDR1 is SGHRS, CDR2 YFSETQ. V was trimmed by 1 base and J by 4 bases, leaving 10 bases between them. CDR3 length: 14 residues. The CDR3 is CASSLQPTPDTQYF. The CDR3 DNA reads TGCGCCAGCAGCTTGCAACCTACCCCAGATACGCAGTATTTT.

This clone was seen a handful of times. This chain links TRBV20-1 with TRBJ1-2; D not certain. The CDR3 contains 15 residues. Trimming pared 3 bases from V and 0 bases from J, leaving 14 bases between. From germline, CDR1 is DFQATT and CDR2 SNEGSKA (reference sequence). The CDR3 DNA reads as TGCAGTGCTAGTTTAGAGGCAGAAGCTAACTATGGCTACACCTTC. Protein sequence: CSASLEAEANYGYTF.

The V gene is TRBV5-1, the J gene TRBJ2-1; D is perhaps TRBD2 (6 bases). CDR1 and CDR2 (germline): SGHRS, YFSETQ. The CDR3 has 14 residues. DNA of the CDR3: TGCGCAACTCGGCGGGAATCCTCCTACAATGAGCAGTTCTTC. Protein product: CATRRESSYNEQFF.

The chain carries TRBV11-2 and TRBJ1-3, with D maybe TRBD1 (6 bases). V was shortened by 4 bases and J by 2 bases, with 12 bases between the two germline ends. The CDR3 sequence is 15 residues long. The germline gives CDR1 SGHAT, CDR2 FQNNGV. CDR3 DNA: TGTGCCAGCAGCTCCACCCAGGGGACTGGAAACACCATATATTTT. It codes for CASSSTQGTGNTIYF.

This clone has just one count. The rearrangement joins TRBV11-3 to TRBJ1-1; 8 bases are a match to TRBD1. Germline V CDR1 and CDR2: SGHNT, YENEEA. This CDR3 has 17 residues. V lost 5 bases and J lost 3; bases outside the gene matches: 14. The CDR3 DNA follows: TGTGCCAGCAGCCAAGGACAGGGCGCTCCTCAGGACACTGAAGCTTTCTTT. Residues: CASSQGQGAPQDTEAFF.

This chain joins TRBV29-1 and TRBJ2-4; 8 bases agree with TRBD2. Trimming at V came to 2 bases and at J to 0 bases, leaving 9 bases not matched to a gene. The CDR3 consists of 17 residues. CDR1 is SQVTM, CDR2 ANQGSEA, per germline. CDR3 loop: CSVETGLVILAKNIQYF. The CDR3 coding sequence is TGCAGCGTTGAAACGGGACTAGTCATCCTAGCCAAAAACATTCAGTACTTC.

CDR3 loop: CASTGQTGNSEQYF. In DNA form, the CDR3 reads TGTGCCAGCACCGGACAGACAGGGAATTCCGAGCAGTACTTC. The chain uses TRBV6-5 and TRBJ2-7, with TRBD1 identical over 7 bases. The trim removed 7 bases at V and 6 bases at J, leaving 12 bases unmatched. CDR1 and CDR2 from the germline V gene are MNHEY and SVGAGI. The CDR3 has 14 residues.

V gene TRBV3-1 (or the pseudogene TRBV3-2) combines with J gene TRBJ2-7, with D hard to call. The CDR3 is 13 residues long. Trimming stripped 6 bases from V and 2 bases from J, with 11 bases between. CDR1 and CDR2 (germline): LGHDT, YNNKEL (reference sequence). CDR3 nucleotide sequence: TGTGCCAGCAGTTTGCATGCCGCCTACGAGCAGTACTTC. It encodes CASSLHAAYEQYF.

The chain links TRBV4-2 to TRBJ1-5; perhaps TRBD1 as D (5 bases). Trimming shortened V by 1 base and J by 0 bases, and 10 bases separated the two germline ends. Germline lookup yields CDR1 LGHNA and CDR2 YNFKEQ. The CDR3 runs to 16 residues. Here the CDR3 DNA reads TGTGCCAGCAGCCAAGTGACAGCAGATAGCAATCAGCCCCAGCATTTT. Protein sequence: CASSQVTADSNQPQHF.

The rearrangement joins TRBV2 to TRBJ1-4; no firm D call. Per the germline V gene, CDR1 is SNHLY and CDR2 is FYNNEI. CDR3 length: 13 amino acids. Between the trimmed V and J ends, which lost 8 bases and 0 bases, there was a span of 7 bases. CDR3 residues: CASQQTTNEKLFF. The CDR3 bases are TGTGCCAGCCAGCAGACAACTAATGAAAAACTGTTTTTT.